This TCR beta chain was identified in a study of cytomegalovirus exposure and HLA in healthy donors. This clone was recorded a few times. The target antigen is unknown. TCRdb's table, derived via immunoSEQ multiplex PCR, lists solely in-frame clones and lacks some. In the table there are about 110,000 clones, more than 90% of which are singletons. Separate from the approximately 670-subject first cohort was the 120-subject validation cohort, to which the donors belonged. The CDR3 is 18 residues long. Trimming removed 3 bases from V and 3 bases from J; junction bases left unmatched: 13. Looked up from germline, CDR1 is SGDLS and CDR2 is YYNGEE. Study-level findings and limits: The CMV antigen specificity of a few CMV-associated chains was confirmed through in vitro analysis.

V is TRBV9 and J is TRBJ1-2; 11 bases are shared with TRBD1. Sequencing was done on a sample of PBMCs. The TCR originated in a young woman in good health and CMV-seronegative. The CDR3 region has the DNA TGTGCCAGCAGCGCTCGCCGGGACAGGGGGAACTCTGACTATGGCTACACCTTC. Translating it yields CASSARRDRGNSDYGYTF.